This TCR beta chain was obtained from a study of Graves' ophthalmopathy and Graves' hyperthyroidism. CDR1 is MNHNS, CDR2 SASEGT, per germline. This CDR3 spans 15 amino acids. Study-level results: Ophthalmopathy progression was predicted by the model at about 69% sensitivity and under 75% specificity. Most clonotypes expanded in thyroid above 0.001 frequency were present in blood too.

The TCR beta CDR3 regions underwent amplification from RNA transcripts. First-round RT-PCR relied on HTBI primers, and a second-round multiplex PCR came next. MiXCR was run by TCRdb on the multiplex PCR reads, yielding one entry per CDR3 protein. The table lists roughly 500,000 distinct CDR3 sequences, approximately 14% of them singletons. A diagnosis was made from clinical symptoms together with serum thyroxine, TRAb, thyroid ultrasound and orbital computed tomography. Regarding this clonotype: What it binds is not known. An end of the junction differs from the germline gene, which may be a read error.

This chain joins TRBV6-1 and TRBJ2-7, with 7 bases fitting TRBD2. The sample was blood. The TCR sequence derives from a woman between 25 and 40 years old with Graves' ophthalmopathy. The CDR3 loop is CASSEGSGGTYEQDF. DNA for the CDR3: TGTGCCAGCAGTGAAGGATCGGGGGGTACCTACGAGCAGGACTTC.